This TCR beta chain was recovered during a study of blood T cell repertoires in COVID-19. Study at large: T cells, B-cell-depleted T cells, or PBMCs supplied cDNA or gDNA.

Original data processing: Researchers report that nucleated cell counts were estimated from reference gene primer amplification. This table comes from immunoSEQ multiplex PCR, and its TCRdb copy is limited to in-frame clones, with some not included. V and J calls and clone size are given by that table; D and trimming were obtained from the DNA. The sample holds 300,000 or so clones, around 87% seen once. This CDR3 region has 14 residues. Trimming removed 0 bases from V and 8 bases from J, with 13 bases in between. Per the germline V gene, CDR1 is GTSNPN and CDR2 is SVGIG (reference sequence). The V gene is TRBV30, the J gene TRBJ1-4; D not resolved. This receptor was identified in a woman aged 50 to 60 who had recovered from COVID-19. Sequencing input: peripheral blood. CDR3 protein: CAWSVLAPSEKLFF. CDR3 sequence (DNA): TGTGCCTGGAGTGTACTCGCACCCTCCGAAAAACTGTTTTTT.